The 22 T cell receptor beta chains presented below share a single source sample, sequenced in a study of T cell repertoires in cytomegalovirus infection. A single record per CDR3 protein comes from TCRdb applying MiXCR to the reads. The table has hundreds of thousands of distinct CDR3 sequences, approximately 31% seen once. No antigens are known for them. Sequencing was performed on cultured CD8+ T cells from PBMCs, taken from culture after CMV antigen stimulation. The origin of the receptors is a human donor in good health (CMV status not recorded). Some clones in this sample may be carry-over from other donors' samples.

This clonotype appeared a few times. J is TRBJ2-1 and V is TRBV7-9; a weak D match, TRBD2 (6 bases). The CDR3 runs 15 residues. Germline values: CDR1 SEHNR, CDR2 FQNEAQ (reference sequence). V was trimmed by 10 bases and J by 0 bases, leaving 16 bases between them. DNA of the CDR3: TGTGCCATCAAAACCGGGGGTAGCTCCTACAATGAGCAGTTCTTC. Residues: CAIKTGGSSYNEQFF.

The genes are TRBV7-9 and TRBJ1-2, with 7 positions matching TRBD1. This CDR3 is 13 amino acids long. The germline V gene has CDR1 SEHNR and CDR2 FQNEAQ (reference sequence). V shed 2 bases and J 5 bases; nucleotides not matched to a gene: 2. This CDR3 is CASSLQTGYGYTF. In DNA form, the CDR3 reads TGTGCCAGCAGCTTACAGACAGGGTATGGCTACACCTTC.

The J gene is TRBJ2-1, the V gene TRBV19; D is uncertain. Germline CDR1 LNHDA, CDR2 SQIVND (reference sequence). This CDR3 comprises 16 residues. Trimming left V 5 bases short and J 0 bases short, with 14 bases between. CDR3 sequence reads: CASSSAPVSSYNEQFF. In nucleotides, the CDR3 is TGTGCCAGTAGTTCCGCCCCCGTGAGCTCCTACAATGAGCAGTTCTTC.

This chain connects TRBV27 to TRBJ1-5; D is uncertain. V was trimmed by 2 bases and J by 1 base, leaving 15 bases between them. Germline values: CDR1 MNHEY, CDR2 SMNVEV (reference sequence). CDR3 length: 17 residues. The CDR3 region has the DNA TGTGCCAGCAGTTTACGTTTTTGGAAAGGAAGCAATCAGCCCCAGCATTTT. Its protein product is CASSLRFWKGSNQPQHF.

This clonotype was detected a few times. The rearrangement uses TRBV6-5 and TRBJ1-1; D unresolved. The CDR3 contains 15 residues. Trimming removed 0 bases from V and 0 bases from J, with 8 bases in between. CDR1 and CDR2 from the germline V gene are MNHEY and SVGAGI. Here the CDR3 reads CASSYSWRMNTEAFF. Here the CDR3 DNA reads TGTGCCAGCAGTTACTCGTGGCGGATGAACACTGAAGCTTTCTTT.

The sample holds a few counts of this clonotype. This rearrangement joins TRBV2 to TRBJ2-7; no reliable D call. This CDR3 is 12 amino acids long. Between the trimmed V and J ends, which lost 8 bases and 3 bases, there was a span of 11 bases. Germline CDR1 and CDR2: SNHLY and FYNNEI. The CDR3 coding sequence is TGTGCCAGCTTGCGCGGATACTACGAGCAGTACTTC. Translated: CASLRGYYEQYF.

The chain is built from TRBV6-2 or TRBV6-3 and TRBJ1-2, with D possibly being TRBD1 (5 bases). V shed 0 bases and J shed 6 bases, with 8 bases lying between them. Germline V gene data show CDR1 as MNHEY and CDR2 as SVGEGT. The CDR3 extends over 13 amino acids. The CDR3 reads CASSYSIRDGYTF. DNA for the CDR3: TGTGCCAGCAGTTACTCGATCAGGGATGGCTACACCTTC.

CDR3 nucleotides: TGTGCCACCAGTGACCCCGGGACTACCACAGATACGCAGTATTTT. This gives the protein CATSDPGTTTDTQYF. The chain has TRBV24-1 and TRBJ2-3; 7 bases agree with TRBD2. V gave up 4 bases and J gave up 2 bases; unmatched junction bases: 5. Germline loops: CDR1 KGHDR, CDR2 SFDVKD. CDR3 length equals 15 residues.

This clonotype was counted only a few times. This chain links TRBV7-9 with TRBJ2-1; D is unclear. The CDR3 is 13 amino acids. CDR1 is SEHNR, CDR2 FQNEAQ, per germline (reference sequence). V gave up 7 bases and J gave up 2 bases, with 9 bases separating them. The CDR3, as DNA: TGTGCCAGCATCCAAGTTCCCTACAATGAGCAGTTCTTC. Protein sequence: CASIQVPYNEQFF.

This clonotype was seen at least ten times. This sequence joins TRBV7-6 and TRBJ2-1, with 9 bases matching TRBD2. This CDR3 spans 17 amino acids. V lost 2 bases and J lost 5; bases outside the gene matches: 10. The germline gives CDR1 SGHVS, CDR2 FNYEAQ. The CDR3, as DNA: TGTGCCAGCAGCTTAATAGCGGGGGCGCTACTAGACAATGAGCAGTTCTTC. Translated, it gives CASSLIAGALLDNEQFF.

The rearrangement uses TRBV5-6 and TRBJ2-7, with TRBD2 matching over 7 bases. CDR3 length: 11 residues. J lost 9 bases, V lost 3 bases, and 3 bases had no gene match. The V gene's germline CDR1 is SGHDT and CDR2 YYEEEE. The CDR3 coding sequence is TGTGCCAGCAGCTGGGGGGGATGGCAGTACTTC. Translating gives CASSWGGWQYF.

This clonotype was detected only a few times. The chain recombines TRBV12-3 or TRBV12-4 with TRBJ2-1; D possibly matches TRBD1 or TRBD2 (5 bases each). CDR3 length: 10 residues. Trimming pared 5 bases from V and 15 bases from J, leaving 11 bases between. CDR3 loop: CASSPGTTFF. As DNA, the CDR3 is TGTGCCAGCAGTCCAGGGACGACGTTCTTC.

V usage is TRBV7-3 and J usage is TRBJ2-3; the match to TRBD2 covers 11 bases. The CDR3 totals 18 residues. V was clipped by 1 base and J by 0 bases; unmatched bases: 6. Germline loops: CDR1 SGHTA, CDR2 FQGTGA. The CDR3, as DNA: TGTGCCAGCAGCTTAAGGGCTAGCGGGGGGCCTAGCACAGATACGCAGTATTTT. As protein: CASSLRASGGPSTDTQYF.

There are a few counts of this clonotype. The chain is built from TRBV12-3 or TRBV12-4 and TRBJ1-5; a possible D gene is TRBD1 (5 bases). Trimming left V 2 bases short and J 0 bases short, with 11 bases between. The CDR3 has 16 residues. The CDR3 is CASSLSRDYSNQPQHF. The CDR3 DNA sequence: TGTGCCAGCAGTTTAAGCAGGGACTATAGCAATCAGCCCCAGCATTTT.

This clonotype was found a few times. V is TRBV12-3 or TRBV12-4 and J is TRBJ2-1; maybe TRBD1 (6 bases). V was trimmed by 1 base and J by 8 bases, leaving 12 bases between them. The CDR3 length is 14 residues. The CDR3 is CASSLGGPPDEQFF. CDR3 DNA sequence: TGTGCCAGCAGTTTAGGGGGGCCCCCAGATGAGCAGTTCTTC.

The chain uses TRBV12-5 and TRBJ2-3; TRBD2 might be the D (6 bases). There are 16 residues in the CDR3. V lost 0 bases and J lost 4, with 14 bases in between. The germline V gene encodes CDR1 LGHNT and CDR2 FRNRAP. CDR3 amino acids: CASGLVLRGGSDTQYF. CDR3 nucleotides: TGTGCTAGTGGTTTGGTTTTGCGGGGTGGGTCAGATACGCAGTATTTT.

This clonotype was detected many times. This chain joins TRBV7-8 and TRBJ2-2, with TRBD2 identical over 13 bases. CDR1 and CDR2 (germline): SGHVS, FQNEAQ. After removal of 1 base from V and 2 bases from J, the junction contained 13 bases not matched to a gene. The CDR3 consists of 21 residues. CDR3 sequence: CASSLELGALAGGPNTGELFF. In DNA, the CDR3 is TGTGCCAGCAGCTTAGAACTGGGGGCACTAGCGGGGGGGCCAAACACCGGGGAGCTGTTTTTT.

The V gene is TRBV6-6, the J gene TRBJ1-1; perhaps TRBD1 as D (5 bases). Germline values: CDR1 MNHNY, CDR2 SVGAGI (reference sequence). Trimming cost V 2 bases and J 5 bases, with 12 bases left between them. CDR3 size: 14 residues. The CDR3 DNA is TGTGCCAGCAGTTACGTAGGGACGGGTACTGAAGCTTTCTTT. Encoded protein: CASSYVGTGTEAFF.

This clonotype was counted only a few times. This rearrangement joins TRBV29-1 to TRBJ1-1; 7 bases fit TRBD1. The CDR3 runs 12 residues. CDR1 is SQVTM and CDR2 is ANQGSEA in the germline V gene. V shed 7 bases, J shed 2 bases, and the junction held 4 bases outside the gene matches. DNA for the CDR3: TGCAGCGGAAACAGGGGCAACACTGAAGCTTTCTTT. The encoded protein is CSGNRGNTEAFF.

This clonotype was recorded a few times. The gene calls are TRBV24-1 and TRBJ2-2; 8 nucleotides line up with TRBD1. J was trimmed by 4 bases and V by 5 bases; bases with no gene match: 2. This CDR3 spans 14 amino acids. Germline V gives CDR1 KGHDR, CDR2 SFDVKD. The CDR3 nucleotides are TGTGCCACCAGTGCCGACAGGGGCACCGGGGAGCTGTTTTTT. Protein: CATSADRGTGELFF.

This clonotype was recorded a few times. The chain uses TRBV4-1 and TRBJ2-7; 12 nucleotides agree with TRBD1. Germline trimming cut 0 bases from V and 5 bases from J; bases unmatched to any gene: 2. Germline V gives CDR1 MGHRA, CDR2 YSYEKL. This CDR3 spans 15 amino acids. CDR3 DNA: TGCGCCAGCAGCCAAGATGGGACAGGGGGCGACGAGCAGTACTTC. Translating it yields CASSQDGTGGDEQYF.

The chain employs TRBV11-2 and TRBJ2-4; D might be TRBD1 or TRBD2, each matching 5 bases. Per germline, CDR1 SGHAT and CDR2 FQNNGV. CDR3 length equals 17 residues. Deletions cut 6 bases from V and 3 bases from J, with 21 bases between. CDR3 loop: CASSPWRPPRGKNIQYF. Written as DNA, the CDR3 is TGTGCCAGCAGTCCGTGGAGGCCCCCGAGGGGCAAAAACATTCAGTACTTC.